A selection of T cell receptor beta chains follows, all from one sample in a study of neurological immune-mediated disorders. Each CDR3 protein is one row after TCRdb ran MiXCR on the 5' RACE reads. The repertoire consists of some 71,000 distinct CDR3 sequences, with around 9.6% occurring once and the leading ten covering 9.5% to 10%. The material sequenced was PBMCs. These receptors were collected from a man aged 25 to 40 in good health. Both conserved end residues are trimmed from each CDR3.

TRBV15,TRBJ2-1,ATSRRLGTSGKNEQF
TRBV5-6,TRBJ2-3,ASSLIRTGGSGTDTQY
TRBV10-3,TRBJ2-1,ATSGLAGEEYNEQF
TRBV4-1,TRBJ2-1,ASSHTDRSSYNEQF
TRBV3-1,TRBJ2-1,ASSQTGTSGSPSYNEQF
TRBV20-1,TRBJ2-5,SARDSKENQETQY
TRBV29-1,TRBJ2-7,SVVPSGITYEQY
TRBV10-3,TRBJ1-1,AISEPPDTEAF
TRBV20-1,TRBJ2-1,SARNNVGGWGNEQF
TRBV7-9,TRBJ2-1,ASSYTAGTSGSWEQF
TRBV28,TRBJ2-2,ASTRGTGLNTGELF
TRBV7-3,TRBJ1-6,ASPERQGHNSPLH
TRBV20-1,TRBJ1-6,SALDGIDSPLH
TRBV12-3/TRBV12-4,TRBJ1-4,ARGKPSFEKQF
TRBV29-1,TRBJ1-5,SVTFRDRANQPQH
TRBV28,TRBJ2-1,ASSLTTGASSYNEQF
TRBV27,TRBJ2-1,ASSHIRDRNNEQF
TRBV4-2,TRBJ1-1,ASSQVAGGDTEAF
TRBV11-2,TRBJ2-1,ASSYRDRGLDEQF
TRBV10-3,TRBJ2-3,AISRTGDGSGASTDTQY
TRBV20-1,TRBJ1-1,SARLGGHSNTEAF
TRBV5-1,TRBJ2-7,ASSSGTSVGYEQY
TRBV3-1,TRBJ2-1,ASSSGGSYNEQF
TRBV11-2,TRBJ1-4,ASSPSWGEGEKLF
TRBV27,TRBJ2-7,ASTGGGGEQY
TRBV20-1,TRBJ2-3,SARRGDTQY
TRBV12-3/TRBV12-4,TRBJ2-2,ANRKGQGATGELF
TRBV5-1,TRBJ2-6,ASSSKLGQGLRDGANVLT
TRBV9,TRBJ2-2,ASSVGTIRGGELF
TRBV5-1,TRBJ2-2,ASSATSRDTGELF
TRBV5-1,TRBJ1-3,ASSSGDSSGNTIY
TRBV29-1,TRBJ2-7,SVVDAIEQY
TRBV7-2,TRBJ2-3,ASSLGLAGGGTDTQY
TRBV29-1,TRBJ2-7,SAGGGQFYEQY
TRBV13,TRBJ2-5,ASSPSSGQETQY
TRBV7-3,TRBJ2-6,ASSLIGEVGGANVLT
TRBV5-1,TRBJ2-7,ASSLNRAPYEQY
TRBV7-2,TRBJ2-3,ASSLEYLSTDTQY
TRBV5-1,TRBJ1-2,ASNDLSNYGYT
TRBV4-1,TRBJ2-7,ASSPVGAGIEQY
TRBV12-3/TRBV12-4,TRBJ2-1,ASSFLGDEQF
TRBV5-1,TRBJ2-1,ASSFDGGGGQF
TRBV20-1,TRBJ2-7,SAFGTEFSYEQY
TRBV5-1,TRBJ1-3,ASSSDLASGNTIY
TRBV5-1,TRBJ2-2,ASSKDGTGELF
TRBV5-6,TRBJ2-7,ASSSISANEQY
TRBV5-1,TRBJ1-2,ASSSIAGQGRYYGYT
TRBV7-9,TRBJ2-1,ASSFPAGLTYNEQF
TRBV3-1,TRBJ1-2,ASSQTGERYYGYT
TRBV29-1,TRBJ2-7,SVEGVNLAQY